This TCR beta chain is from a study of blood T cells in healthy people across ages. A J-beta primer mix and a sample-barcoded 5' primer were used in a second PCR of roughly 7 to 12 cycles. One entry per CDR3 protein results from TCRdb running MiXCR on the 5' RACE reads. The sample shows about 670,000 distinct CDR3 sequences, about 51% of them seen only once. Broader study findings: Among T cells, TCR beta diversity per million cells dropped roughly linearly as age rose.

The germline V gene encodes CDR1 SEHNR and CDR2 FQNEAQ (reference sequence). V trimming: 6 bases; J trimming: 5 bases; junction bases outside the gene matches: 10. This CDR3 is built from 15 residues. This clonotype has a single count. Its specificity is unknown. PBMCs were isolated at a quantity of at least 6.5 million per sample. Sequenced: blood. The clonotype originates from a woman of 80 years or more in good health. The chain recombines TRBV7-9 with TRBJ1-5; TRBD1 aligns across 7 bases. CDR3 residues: CASSLGQAEYQPQHF. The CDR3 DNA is TGTGCCAGCAGTCTCGGACAGGCGGAGTATCAGCCCCAGCATTTT.